This T cell receptor (beta chain) emerged from a study of OX40 agonist ivuxolimab in advanced cancers. Regarding this clone: Its matching antigen is unknown.

The assay was immunoSEQ multiplex PCR, and TCRdb's table has in-frame clones only and misses some. The table shows tens of thousands of clones, with roughly 80% occurring only once. Study conclusions and caveats: On average, a greater number of expanded clones characterised CD8+ T cells relative to CD4+.

This CDR3 spans 13 amino acids. Germline V gene sequence: CDR1 GTSNPN, CDR2 SVGIG (reference sequence). With 0 bases removed from V and 6 bases from J, the gap between germline ends came to 9 bases. Sequencing used CD4+ or CD8+ T cells sorted from blood, obtained in a trial of the OX40 agonist ivuxolimab. The clonotype comes from an adult with an advanced solid tumor such as melanoma, head and neck, liver or kidney cancer. J is TRBJ1-5 and V is TRBV30; D perhaps matches TRBD1 (6 bases). In DNA, the CDR3 is TGTGCCTGGAGTGTAGGGGGGGCTCAGCCCCAGCATTTT. This translates into CAWSVGGAQPQHF.